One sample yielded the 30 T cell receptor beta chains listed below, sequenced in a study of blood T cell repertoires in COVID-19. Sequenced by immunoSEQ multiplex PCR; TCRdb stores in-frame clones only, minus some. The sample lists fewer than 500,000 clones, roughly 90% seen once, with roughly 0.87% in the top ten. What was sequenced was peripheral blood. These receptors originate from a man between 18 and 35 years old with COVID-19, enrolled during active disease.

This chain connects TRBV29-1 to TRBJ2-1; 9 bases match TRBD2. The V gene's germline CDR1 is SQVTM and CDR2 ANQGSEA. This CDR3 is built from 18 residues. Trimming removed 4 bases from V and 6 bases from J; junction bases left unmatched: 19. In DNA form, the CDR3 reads TGCAGCGTTGCTTTTAGGCTAGCGGGAAGGGGGCTCGGCAATGAGCAGTTCTTC. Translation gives CSVAFRLAGRGLGNEQFF.

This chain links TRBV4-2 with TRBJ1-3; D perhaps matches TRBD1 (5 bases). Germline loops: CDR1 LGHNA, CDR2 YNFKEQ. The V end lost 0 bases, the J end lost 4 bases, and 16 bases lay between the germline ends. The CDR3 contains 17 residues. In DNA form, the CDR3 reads TGTGCCAGCAGCCAAGATTTGGGGCCAGCGTTCGGAAACACCATATATTTT. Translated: CASSQDLGPAFGNTIYF.

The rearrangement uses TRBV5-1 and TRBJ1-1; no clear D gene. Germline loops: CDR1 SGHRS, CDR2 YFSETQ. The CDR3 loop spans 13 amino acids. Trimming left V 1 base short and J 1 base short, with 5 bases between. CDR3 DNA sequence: TGCGCCAGCAGCTTGACAGAGAACACTGAAGCTTTCTTT. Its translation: CASSLTENTEAFF.

Here the CDR3 DNA reads TGTGCTAGTGGTTTGGTTGGGCAGGGCGGCGAGCAGTACTTC. This translates into CASGLVGQGGEQYF. This rearrangement joins TRBV12-5 to TRBJ2-7; possible D gene TRBD1, 5 bases. V was clipped by 0 bases and J by 6 bases, with 12 bases between them. This CDR3 is built from 14 residues. Germline V lookup: CDR1 LGHNT, CDR2 FRNRAP. Full variable domain (remainder filled in from reference TRBV12-5 and TRBJ2-7): DARVTQTPRHKVTEMGQEVTMRCQPILGHNTVFWYRQTMMQGLELLAYFRNRAPLDDSGMPKDRFSAEMPDATLATLKIQPSEPRDSAVYFCASGLVGQGGEQYFGPGTRLTVT.

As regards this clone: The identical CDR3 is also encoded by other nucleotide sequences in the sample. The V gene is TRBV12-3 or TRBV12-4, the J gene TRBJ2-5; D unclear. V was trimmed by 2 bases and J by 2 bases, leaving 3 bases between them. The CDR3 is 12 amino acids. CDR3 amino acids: CASSLLQETQYF. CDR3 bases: TGTGCCAGCAGTTTACTACAAGAGACCCAGTACTTC.

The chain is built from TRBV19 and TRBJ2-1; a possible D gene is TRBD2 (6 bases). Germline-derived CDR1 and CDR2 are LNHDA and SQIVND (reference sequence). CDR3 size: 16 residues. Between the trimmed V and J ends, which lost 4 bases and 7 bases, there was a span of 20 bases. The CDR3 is CASSRGVSGAGNEQFF. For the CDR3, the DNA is TGTGCCAGTAGTAGAGGAGTATCGGGAGCAGGGAATGAGCAGTTCTTC.

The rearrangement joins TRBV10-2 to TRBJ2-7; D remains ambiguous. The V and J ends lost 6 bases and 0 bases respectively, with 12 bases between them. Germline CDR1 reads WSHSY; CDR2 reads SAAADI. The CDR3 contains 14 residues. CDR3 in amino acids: CASREPLSSYEQYF. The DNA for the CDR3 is TGCGCCAGCAGGGAGCCCTTGAGCTCCTACGAGCAGTACTTC.

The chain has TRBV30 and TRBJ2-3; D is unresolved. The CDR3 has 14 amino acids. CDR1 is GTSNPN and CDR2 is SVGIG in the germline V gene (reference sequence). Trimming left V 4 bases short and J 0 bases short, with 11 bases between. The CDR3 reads CAWTHGTSTDTQYF. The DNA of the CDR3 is TGTGCCTGGACTCACGGTACTAGCACAGATACGCAGTATTTT.

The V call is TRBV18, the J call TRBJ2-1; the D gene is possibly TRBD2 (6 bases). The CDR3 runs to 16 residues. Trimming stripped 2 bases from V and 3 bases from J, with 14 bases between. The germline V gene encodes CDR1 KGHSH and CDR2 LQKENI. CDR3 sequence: CASSPRDSRGYNEQFF. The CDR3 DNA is TGTGCCAGCTCACCAAGGGACTCCCGGGGCTACAATGAGCAGTTCTTC.

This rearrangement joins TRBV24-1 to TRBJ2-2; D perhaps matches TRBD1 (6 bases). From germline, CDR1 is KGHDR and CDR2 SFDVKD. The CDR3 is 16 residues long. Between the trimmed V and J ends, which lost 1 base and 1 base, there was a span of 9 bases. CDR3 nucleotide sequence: TGTGCCACCAGTGATTTTTCGACAGGGAACACCGGGGAGCTGTTTTTT. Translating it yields CATSDFSTGNTGELFF.

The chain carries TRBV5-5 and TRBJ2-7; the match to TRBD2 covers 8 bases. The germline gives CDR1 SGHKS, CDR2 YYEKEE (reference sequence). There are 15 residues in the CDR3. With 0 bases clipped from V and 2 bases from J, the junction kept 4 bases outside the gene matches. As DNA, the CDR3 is TGTGCCAGCAGCTTGGCCCTGCGGGAGGCCTACGAGCAGTACTTC. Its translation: CASSLALREAYEQYF.

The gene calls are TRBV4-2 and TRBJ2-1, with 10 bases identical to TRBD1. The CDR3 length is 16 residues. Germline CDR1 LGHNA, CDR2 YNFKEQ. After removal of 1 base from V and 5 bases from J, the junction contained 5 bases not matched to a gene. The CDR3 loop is CASSQAQGQGDNEQFF. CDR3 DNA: TGTGCCAGCAGCCAAGCCCAAGGACAGGGGGACAATGAGCAGTTCTTC.

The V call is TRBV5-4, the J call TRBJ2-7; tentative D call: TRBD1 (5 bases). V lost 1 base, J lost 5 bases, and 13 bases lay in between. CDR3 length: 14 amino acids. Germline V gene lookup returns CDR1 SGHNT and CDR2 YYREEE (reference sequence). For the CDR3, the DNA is TGTGCCAGCAGCTTGTTGGACAAGGCTGACGAGCAGTACTTC. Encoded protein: CASSLLDKADEQYF.

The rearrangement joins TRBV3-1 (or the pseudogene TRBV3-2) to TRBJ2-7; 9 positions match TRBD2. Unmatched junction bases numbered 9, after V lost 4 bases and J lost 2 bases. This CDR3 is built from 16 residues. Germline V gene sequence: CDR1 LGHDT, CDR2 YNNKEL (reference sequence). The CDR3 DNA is TGTGCCAGCAGCCGGGGAATAGCGGGGGCACCCTACGAGCAGTACTTC. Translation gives CASSRGIAGAPYEQYF.

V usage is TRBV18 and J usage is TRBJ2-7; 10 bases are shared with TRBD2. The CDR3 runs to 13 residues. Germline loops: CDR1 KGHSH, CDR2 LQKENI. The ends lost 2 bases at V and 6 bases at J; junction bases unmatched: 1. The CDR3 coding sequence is TGTGCCAGCTCACCAAGCGGGAGGGGCGAGCAGTACTTC. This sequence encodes CASSPSGRGEQYF.

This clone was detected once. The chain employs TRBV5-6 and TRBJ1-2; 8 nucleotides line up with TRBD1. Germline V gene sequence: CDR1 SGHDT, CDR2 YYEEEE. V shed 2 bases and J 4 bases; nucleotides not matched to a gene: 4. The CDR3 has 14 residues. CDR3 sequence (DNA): TGTGCCAGCAGCTTACTAACAGGGGGCTATGGCTACACCTTC. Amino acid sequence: CASSLLTGGYGYTF.

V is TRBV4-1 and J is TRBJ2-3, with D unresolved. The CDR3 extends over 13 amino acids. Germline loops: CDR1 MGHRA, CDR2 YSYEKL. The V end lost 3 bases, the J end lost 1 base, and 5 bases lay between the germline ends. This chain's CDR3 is CASSQGRTDTQYF. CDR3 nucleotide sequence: TGCGCCAGCAGCCAGGGCCGCACAGATACGCAGTATTTT.

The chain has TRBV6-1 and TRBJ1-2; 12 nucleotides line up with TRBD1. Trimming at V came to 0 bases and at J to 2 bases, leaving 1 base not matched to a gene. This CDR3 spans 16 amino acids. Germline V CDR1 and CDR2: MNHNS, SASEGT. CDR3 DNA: TGTGCCAGCAGTGAAGCGGGACAGGGGGCGAACTATGGCTACACCTTC. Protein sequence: CASSEAGQGANYGYTF.

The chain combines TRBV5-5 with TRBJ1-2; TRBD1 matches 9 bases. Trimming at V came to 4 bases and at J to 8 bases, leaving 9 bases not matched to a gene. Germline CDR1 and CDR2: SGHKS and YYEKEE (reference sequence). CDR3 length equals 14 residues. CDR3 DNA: TGTGCCAGCAGCGCCATACAGGGGGCGAAGGGCTACACCTTC. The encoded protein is CASSAIQGAKGYTF.

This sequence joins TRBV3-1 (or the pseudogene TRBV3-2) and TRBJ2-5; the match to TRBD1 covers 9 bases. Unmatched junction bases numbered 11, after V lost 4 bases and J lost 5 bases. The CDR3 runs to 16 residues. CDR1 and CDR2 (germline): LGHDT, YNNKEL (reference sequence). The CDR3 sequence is CASSPYRGHRGETQYF. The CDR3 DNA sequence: TGTGCCAGCAGCCCATACAGGGGGCATCGGGGGGAGACCCAGTACTTC.

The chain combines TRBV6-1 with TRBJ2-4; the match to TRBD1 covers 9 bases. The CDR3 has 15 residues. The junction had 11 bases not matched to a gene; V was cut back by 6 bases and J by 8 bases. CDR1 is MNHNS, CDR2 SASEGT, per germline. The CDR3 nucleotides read TGTGCCAGCAGCAACACAGGGGGCGTTGTCGACATTCAGTACTTC. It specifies CASSNTGGVVDIQYF.

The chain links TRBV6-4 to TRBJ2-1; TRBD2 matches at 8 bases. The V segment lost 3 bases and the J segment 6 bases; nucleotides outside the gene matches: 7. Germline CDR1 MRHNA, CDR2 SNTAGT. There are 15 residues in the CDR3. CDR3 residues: CASSEEGGRSNEQFF. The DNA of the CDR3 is TGTGCCAGCAGTGAGGAAGGCGGGAGGTCCAATGAGCAGTTCTTC.

The chain's CDR3 is CASSLVGTKGYTF. The CDR3 DNA sequence: TGCGCCAGCAGCTTGGTTGGGACAAAGGGCTACACCTTC. The V and J genes are TRBV5-1 and TRBJ1-2, with a weak D call TRBD1 (6 bases). Germline V gene sequence: CDR1 SGHRS, CDR2 YFSETQ. V lost 0 bases and J lost 8, with 11 bases in between. The CDR3 totals 13 residues.

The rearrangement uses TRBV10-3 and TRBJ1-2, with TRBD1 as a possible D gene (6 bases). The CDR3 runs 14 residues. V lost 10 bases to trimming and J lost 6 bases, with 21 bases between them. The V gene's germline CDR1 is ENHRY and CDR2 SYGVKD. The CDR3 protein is CANQAQQSGDGYTF. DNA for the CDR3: TGTGCCAACCAGGCCCAGCAATCAGGGGATGGCTACACCTTC.

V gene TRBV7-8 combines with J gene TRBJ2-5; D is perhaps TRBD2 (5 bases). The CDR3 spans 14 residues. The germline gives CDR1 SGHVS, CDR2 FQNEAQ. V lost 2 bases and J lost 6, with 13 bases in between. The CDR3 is CASSLKGEGKTQYF. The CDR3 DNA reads TGTGCCAGCAGCTTAAAGGGAGAGGGAAAGACCCAGTACTTC.

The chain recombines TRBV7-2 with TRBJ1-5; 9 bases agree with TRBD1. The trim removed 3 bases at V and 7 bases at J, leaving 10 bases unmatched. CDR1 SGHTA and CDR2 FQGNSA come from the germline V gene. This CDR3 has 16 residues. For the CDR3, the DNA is TGTGCCAGCAGCTTGGGGTCGGACAGGGGCGGACAGCCCCAGCATTTT. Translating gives CASSLGSDRGGQPQHF.

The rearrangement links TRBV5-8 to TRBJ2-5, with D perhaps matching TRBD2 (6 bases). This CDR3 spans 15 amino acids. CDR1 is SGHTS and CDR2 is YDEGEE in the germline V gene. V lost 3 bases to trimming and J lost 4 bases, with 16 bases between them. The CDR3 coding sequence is TGTGCCAGCAGCTCGCTAGGAGGGCTTCTAGAGACCCAGTACTTC. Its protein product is CASSSLGGLLETQYF. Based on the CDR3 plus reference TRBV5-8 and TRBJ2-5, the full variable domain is EAGVTQSPTHLIKTRGQQATLRCSPISGHTSVYWYQQALGLGLQFLLWYDEGEERNRGNFPPRFSGRQFPNYSSELNVNALELEDSALYLCASSSLGGLLETQYFGPGTRLLVL.

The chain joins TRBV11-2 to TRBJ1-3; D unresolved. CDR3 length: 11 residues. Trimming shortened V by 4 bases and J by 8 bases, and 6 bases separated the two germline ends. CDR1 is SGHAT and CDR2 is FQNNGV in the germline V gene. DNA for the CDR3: TGTGCCAGCAGCTACACAGACACCATATATTTT. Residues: CASSYTDTIYF.

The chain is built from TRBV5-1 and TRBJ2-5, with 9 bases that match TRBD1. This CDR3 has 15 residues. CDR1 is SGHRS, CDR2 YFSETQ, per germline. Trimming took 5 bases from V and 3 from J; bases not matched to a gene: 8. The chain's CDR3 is CASSRDRGAKETQYF. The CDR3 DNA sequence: TGCGCCAGCAGTAGAGACAGGGGGGCTAAAGAGACCCAGTACTTC.

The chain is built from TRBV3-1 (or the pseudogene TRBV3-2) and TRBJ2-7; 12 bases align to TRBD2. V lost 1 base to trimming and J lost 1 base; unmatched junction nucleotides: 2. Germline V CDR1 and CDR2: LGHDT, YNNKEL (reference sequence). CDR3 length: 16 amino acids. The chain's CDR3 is CASSQAGTSGSYEQYF. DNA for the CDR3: TGTGCCAGCAGCCAAGCCGGGACTAGCGGGTCCTACGAGCAGTACTTC.